These 23 T cell receptor beta chains came from one sample sequenced in a study of blood T cell repertoires in COVID-19. Method: immunoSEQ multiplex PCR; TCRdb's copy keeps in-frame clones and lacks some. Here the sample spans about 200,000 clones, approximately 94% being singletons. Specimen: peripheral blood. The source of these receptors is a man aged 25-45 years with COVID-19, enrolled during active disease.

The gene calls are TRBV3-1 (or the pseudogene TRBV3-2) and TRBJ2-1; 12 bases match TRBD1. V lost 3 bases to trimming and J lost 7 bases; unmatched junction nucleotides: 7. CDR3 size: 16 residues. From germline, CDR1 is LGHDT and CDR2 YNNKEL (reference sequence). The CDR3, as DNA: TGTGCCAGCAGCCAGCCGGGGGACAGGGGGCGAAATGAGCAGTTCTTC. Translation: CASSQPGDRGRNEQFF.

The V gene is TRBV5-4, the J gene TRBJ2-7; weak D call: TRBD2 (6 bases). V was pared by 1 base and J by 2 bases, with 13 bases between. The V gene's germline CDR1 is SGHNT and CDR2 YYREEE (reference sequence). There are 15 residues in the CDR3. CDR3 region: CASSLKASVPYEQYF. For the CDR3, the DNA is TGTGCCAGCAGCTTGAAGGCTAGCGTCCCCTACGAGCAGTACTTC. The full variable domain, completed using reference TRBV5-4 and TRBJ2-7, is ETGVTQSPTHLIKTRGQQVTLRCSSQSGHNTVSWYQQALGQGPQFIFQYYREEENGRGNFPPRFSGLQFPNYSSELNVNALELDDSALYLCASSLKASVPYEQYFGPGTRLTVT.

With respect to this clone: This same CDR3 is encoded by further DNA sequences in the sample. The CDR3 DNA follows: TGTGCCAGCAGCCCCCGACAGGGAAGTTCACCCCTCCACTTT. Translating gives CASSPRQGSSPLHF. The V gene is TRBV14, the J gene TRBJ1-6, with TRBD1 matching over 7 bases. The CDR3 runs to 14 residues. In germline, CDR1 is SGHDN, CDR2 FVKESK. Trimming at V came to 4 bases and at J to 9 bases, leaving 6 bases not matched to a gene.

In its sample, this clone was seen once. This chain joins TRBV9 and TRBJ2-5, with 12 bases matching TRBD2. The V gene end was trimmed by 0 bases and the J gene end by 5 bases; junction bases not matched to a gene: 5. Germline-derived CDR1 and CDR2 are SGDLS and YYNGEE. The CDR3 spans 16 residues. CDR3 sequence (DNA): TGTGCCAGCAGCGTAGGCTCTAGCGGGGGGGTGGAGACCCAGTACTTC. Translation gives CASSVGSSGGVETQYF. Full variable domain (remainder filled in from reference TRBV9 and TRBJ2-5): DSGVTQTPKHLITATGQRVTLRCSPRSGDLSVYWYQQSLDQGLQFLIQYYNGEERAKGNILERFSAQQFPDLHSELNLSSLELGDSALYFCASSVGSSGGVETQYFGPGTRLLVL.

The chain has TRBV7-9 and TRBJ1-1; 8 nucleotides agree with TRBD1. There are 15 residues in the CDR3. J lost 2 bases, V lost 7 bases, and 9 bases had no gene match. Per germline, CDR1 SEHNR and CDR2 FQNEAQ (reference sequence). The CDR3: CASIGSDRDNTEAFF. CDR3 coding DNA: TGTGCCAGCATCGGATCGGACAGGGATAACACTGAAGCTTTCTTT.

The CDR3 protein is CASSLWEGGPYEQYF. In DNA form, the CDR3 reads TGCGCCAGCAGCTTGTGGGAGGGGGGCCCCTACGAGCAGTACTTC. The J gene is TRBJ2-7, the V gene TRBV5-1; D might be TRBD2 (7 bases). The CDR3 loop spans 15 amino acids. Per germline, CDR1 SGHRS and CDR2 YFSETQ. Between the trimmed V and J ends, which lost 1 base and 2 bases, there was a span of 13 bases.

The V and J genes are TRBV30 and TRBJ1-2, with 7 positions matching TRBD1. CDR3 size: 15 residues. Losses at the gene ends were 0 bases for V and 5 bases for J; bases not matched to a gene: 9. Germline CDR1 GTSNPN, CDR2 SVGIG (reference sequence). The CDR3 DNA sequence: TGTGCCTGGAGTGTCAGAGGGGGCGGTGGGTATGGCTACACCTTC. Protein sequence: CAWSVRGGGGYGYTF.

This clone was observed once. The V and J genes are TRBV5-1 and TRBJ1-2, with D possibly being TRBD1 (6 bases). This CDR3 contains 14 residues. Germline CDR1 is SGHRS and CDR2 is YFSETQ. Trimming removed 4 bases from V and 8 bases from J, with 18 bases in between. In DNA form, the CDR3 reads TGCGCCAGCAGCGAAAAGATACAGGGTGTCGGCTACACCTTC. Translated, it gives CASSEKIQGVGYTF. Full variable domain (remainder filled in from reference TRBV5-1 and TRBJ1-2): KAGVTQTPRYLIKTRGQQVTLSCSPISGHRSVSWYQQTPGQGLQFLFEYFSETQRNKGNFPGRFSGRQFSNSRSEMNVSTLELGDSALYLCASSEKIQGVGYTFGSGTRLTVV.

The chain uses TRBV5-1 and TRBJ1-3; no reliable D call. V lost 0 bases to trimming and J lost 3 bases, with 13 bases between them. Germline loops: CDR1 SGHRS, CDR2 YFSETQ. The CDR3 runs to 16 residues. CDR3 loop: CASSLAGGKFGNTIYF. The DNA for the CDR3 is TGCGCCAGCAGCTTGGCCGGAGGGAAGTTTGGAAACACCATATATTTT.

V gene TRBV27 combines with J gene TRBJ1-6; D is ambiguous. This CDR3 region has 13 residues. From germline, CDR1 is MNHEY and CDR2 SMNVEV (reference sequence). CDR3 bases: TGTGTAACTCGAACCGGGGTAGGTTCACCCCTCCACTTT. It translates to CVTRTGVGSPLHF.

This rearrangement joins TRBV6-5 to TRBJ2-7; D not resolved. Trimming cost V 7 bases and J 3 bases, with 10 bases left between them. This CDR3 has 12 residues. The germline V gene has CDR1 MNHEY and CDR2 SVGAGI. CDR3 residues: CASTRSNYEQYF. For the CDR3, the DNA is TGTGCCAGCACTCGCAGTAACTACGAGCAGTACTTC.

This clone is a singleton in its sample. CDR3 in amino acids: CASKGSGQPISPLHF. The CDR3 DNA is TGCGCCAGCAAGGGTTCGGGACAGCCTATTTCACCCCTCCACTTT. The chain uses TRBV10-2 and TRBJ1-6, with 7 bases that match TRBD1. This CDR3 has 15 residues. Germline trimming cut 7 bases from V and 9 bases from J; bases unmatched to any gene: 12. Germline CDR1 and CDR2: WSHSY and SAAADI.

The rearrangement joins TRBV5-1 to TRBJ2-1, with 8 nucleotides matching TRBD2. Germline CDR1 is SGHRS and CDR2 is YFSETQ. The J segment lost 6 bases and the V segment lost 3 bases, leaving 11 bases of the junction unmatched. This CDR3 spans 16 amino acids. DNA of the CDR3: TGCGCCAGCAGCTATAGCGGGGCCAGTGCTGGCAATGAGCAGTTCTTC. This encodes CASSYSGASAGNEQFF. The whole variable domain, filled in from reference TRBV5-1 and TRBJ2-1, reads KAGVTQTPRYLIKTRGQQVTLSCSPISGHRSVSWYQQTPGQGLQFLFEYFSETQRNKGNFPGRFSGRQFSNSRSEMNVSTLELGDSALYLCASSYSGASAGNEQFFGPGTRLTVL.

The chain has TRBV7-3 and TRBJ1-3; D not resolved. The CDR3 is made up of 13 amino acids. The V end was cut by 4 bases, the J end by 4 bases, with 8 bases between. The germline CDR1 and CDR2 sequences are SGHTA and FQGTGA. The CDR3 spells CASSSSSGNTIYF. The CDR3 DNA sequence: TGTGCCAGCAGCTCGTCGTCGGGAAACACCATATATTTT.

The chain links TRBV2 to TRBJ1-3, with 7 nucleotides matching TRBD1. The CDR3 is 14 residues long. The germline V gene encodes CDR1 SNHLY and CDR2 FYNNEI. J gave up 0 bases and V 5 bases, and 1 base lay outside the gene matches. The CDR3 sequence: CASSWDSSGNTIYF. In nucleotides, the CDR3 is TGTGCCAGCAGTTGGGACAGCTCTGGAAACACCATATATTTT.

The rearrangement links TRBV2 to TRBJ2-6; 7 bases fit TRBD1. With 5 bases clipped from V and 0 bases from J, the junction kept 7 bases outside the gene matches. Germline CDR1 SNHLY, CDR2 FYNNEI. This CDR3 comprises 17 residues. CDR3 sequence: CASSSTGAHSGANVLTF. DNA for the CDR3: TGTGCCAGCAGTTCCACAGGGGCGCACTCTGGGGCCAACGTCCTGACTTTC.

This rearrangement joins TRBV3-1 (or the pseudogene TRBV3-2) to TRBJ1-2; D ambiguous. The CDR3 consists of 14 residues. The V gene lost 1 base and the J gene lost 2 bases, with 8 bases spanning the gap. Germline V gene data show CDR1 as LGHDT and CDR2 as YNNKEL (reference sequence). CDR3 residues: CASSQVSVNYGYTF. The CDR3 DNA reads TGTGCCAGCAGCCAAGTTTCGGTAAACTATGGCTACACCTTC.

V usage is TRBV11-2 and J usage is TRBJ2-3; 10 bases are shared with TRBD2. CDR1 and CDR2 (germline): SGHAT, FQNNGV. The CDR3 contains 14 residues. After removal of 5 bases from V and 4 bases from J, the junction contained 3 bases not matched to a gene. The chain's CDR3 is CASSPGTSADTQYF. CDR3 sequence (DNA): TGTGCCAGCAGCCCCGGGACTAGCGCAGATACGCAGTATTTT.

V gene TRBV27 combines with J gene TRBJ2-7, with 7 bases matching TRBD1. Losses at the gene ends were 3 bases for V and 7 bases for J; bases not matched to a gene: 6. The CDR3 loop spans 13 amino acids. Germline V CDR1 and CDR2: MNHEY, SMNVEV (reference sequence). CDR3 loop: CASSFATGSEQYF. The CDR3 DNA is TGTGCCAGCAGTTTCGCGACAGGGTCGGAGCAGTACTTC.

The chain couples TRBV19 to TRBJ1-1, with TRBD1 matching 8 bases. CDR1 LNHDA and CDR2 SQIVND come from the germline V gene (reference sequence). The trim removed 5 bases at V and 3 bases at J, leaving 2 bases unmatched. The CDR3 is 13 amino acids. The CDR3 protein is CASSQDRDTEAFF. Here the CDR3 DNA reads TGTGCCAGTAGTCAGGACAGGGACACTGAAGCTTTCTTT.

This clone was counted once. This sequence joins TRBV5-4 and TRBJ2-3; 9 bases align to TRBD2. The CDR3 extends over 16 amino acids. The junction had 7 bases not matched to a gene; V was cut back by 3 bases and J by 2 bases. CDR1 and CDR2 from the germline V gene are SGHNT and YYREEE (reference sequence). The CDR3 is CASSSRAGGPTDTQYF. CDR3 nucleotides: TGTGCCAGCAGCTCCAGGGCGGGGGGGCCCACAGATACGCAGTATTTT.

The rearrangement links TRBV11-2 to TRBJ2-7, with 7 nucleotides matching TRBD1. The V and J ends lost 4 bases and 5 bases, in that order; junction bases with no gene match: 8. This CDR3 has 14 residues. Germline V gives CDR1 SGHAT, CDR2 FQNNGV. In DNA form, the CDR3 reads TGTGCCAGCAGCTCGAATTACAGGGGAAACGAGCAGTACTTC. Amino acids: CASSSNYRGNEQYF.

V gene TRBV16 combines with J gene TRBJ2-7; no clear D gene. The CDR3 loop spans 14 amino acids. Germline assignment: CDR1 KGHSY and CDR2 FQNENV. With 1 base removed from V and 2 bases from J, the gap between germline ends came to 9 bases. DNA of the CDR3: TGTGCCAGCAGCCAATTTAACAGCCCCTACGAGCAGTACTTC. Translating it yields CASSQFNSPYEQYF.